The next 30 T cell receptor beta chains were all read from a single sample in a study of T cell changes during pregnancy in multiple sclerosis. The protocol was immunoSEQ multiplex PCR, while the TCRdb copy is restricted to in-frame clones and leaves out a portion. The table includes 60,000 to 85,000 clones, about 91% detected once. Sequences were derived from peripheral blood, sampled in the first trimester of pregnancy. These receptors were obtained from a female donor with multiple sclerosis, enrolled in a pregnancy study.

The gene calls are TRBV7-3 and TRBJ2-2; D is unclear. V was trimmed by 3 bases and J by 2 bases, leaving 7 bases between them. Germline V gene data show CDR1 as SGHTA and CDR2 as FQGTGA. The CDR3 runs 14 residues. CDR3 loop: CASSLNINTGELFF. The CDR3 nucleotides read TGTGCCAGCAGCTTGAACATAAACACCGGGGAGCTGTTTTTT.

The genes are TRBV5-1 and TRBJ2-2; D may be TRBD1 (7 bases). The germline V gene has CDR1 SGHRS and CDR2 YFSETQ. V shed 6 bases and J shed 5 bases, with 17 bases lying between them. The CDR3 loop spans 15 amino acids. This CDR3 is CASNEGGGATGELFF. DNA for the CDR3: TGCGCCAGCAACGAAGGAGGGGGCGCAACCGGGGAGCTGTTTTTT.

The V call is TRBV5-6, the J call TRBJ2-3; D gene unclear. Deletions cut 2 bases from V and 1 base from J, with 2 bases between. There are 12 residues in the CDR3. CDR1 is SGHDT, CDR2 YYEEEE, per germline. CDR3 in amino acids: CASSFGTDTQYF. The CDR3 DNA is TGTGCCAGCAGCTTCGGCACAGATACGCAGTATTTT. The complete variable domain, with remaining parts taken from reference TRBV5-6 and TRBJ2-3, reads DAGVTQSPTHLIKTRGQQVTLRCSPKSGHDTVSWYQQALGQGPQFIFQYYEEEERQRGNFPDRFSGHQFPNYSSELNVNALLLGDSALYLCASSFGTDTQYFGPGTRLTVL.

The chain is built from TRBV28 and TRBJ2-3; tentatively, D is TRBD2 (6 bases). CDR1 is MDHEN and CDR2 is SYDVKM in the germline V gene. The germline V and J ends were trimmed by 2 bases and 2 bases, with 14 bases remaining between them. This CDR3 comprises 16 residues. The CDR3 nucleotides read TGTGCCAGCAGTTTAATACGGGAGCGATACACAGATACGCAGTATTTT. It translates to CASSLIRERYTDTQYF.

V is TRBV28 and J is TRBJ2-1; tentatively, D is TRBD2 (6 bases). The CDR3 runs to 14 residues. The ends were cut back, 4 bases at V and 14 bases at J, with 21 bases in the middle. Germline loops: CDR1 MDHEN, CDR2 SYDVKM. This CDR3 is CASSYGTPQAEKFF. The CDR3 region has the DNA TGTGCCAGCAGTTATGGGACTCCTCAGGCGGAGAAGTTCTTC.

The CDR3 DNA reads TGTGCCAGCAGCTACGACAGGGTCTCCTACGAGCAGTACTTC. This encodes CASSYDRVSYEQYF. The chain has TRBV7-8 and TRBJ2-7, with 7 bases identical to TRBD1. Trimming took 4 bases from V and 0 from J; bases not matched to a gene: 3. The CDR3 length is 14 residues. Per the germline V gene, CDR1 is SGHVS and CDR2 is FQNEAQ. The full variable domain, with the rest looked up from reference TRBV7-8 and TRBJ2-7, is GAGVSQSPRYKVAKRGQDVALRCDPISGHVSLFWYQQALGQGPEFLTYFQNEAQLDKSGLPSDRFFAERPEGSVSTLKIQRTQQEDSAVYLCASSYDRVSYEQYFGPGTRLTVT.

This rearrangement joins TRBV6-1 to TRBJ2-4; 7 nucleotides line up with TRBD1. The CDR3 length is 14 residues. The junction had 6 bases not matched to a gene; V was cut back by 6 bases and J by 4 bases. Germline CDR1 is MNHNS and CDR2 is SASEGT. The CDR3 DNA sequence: TGTGCCAGCAGGACGGACAGGACTAAAAACATTCAGTACTTC. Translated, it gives CASRTDRTKNIQYF.

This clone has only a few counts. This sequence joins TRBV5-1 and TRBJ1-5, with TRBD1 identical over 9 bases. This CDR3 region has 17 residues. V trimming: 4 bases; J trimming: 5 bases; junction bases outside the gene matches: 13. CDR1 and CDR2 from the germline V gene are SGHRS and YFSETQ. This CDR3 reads CASSDGTGNGGYQPQHF. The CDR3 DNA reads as TGCGCCAGCAGCGACGGGACAGGGAATGGTGGGTATCAGCCCCAGCATTTT.

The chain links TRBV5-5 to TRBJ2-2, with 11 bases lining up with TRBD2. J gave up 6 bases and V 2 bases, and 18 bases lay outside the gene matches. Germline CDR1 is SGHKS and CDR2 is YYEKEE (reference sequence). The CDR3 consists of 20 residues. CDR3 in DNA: TGTGCCAGCAGCTTCGGTGGGGGGCTGACAAGACTAGCGGGGCCCGGGGAGCTGTTTTTT. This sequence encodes CASSFGGGLTRLAGPGELFF. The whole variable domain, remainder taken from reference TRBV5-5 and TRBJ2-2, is DAGVTQSPTHLIKTRGQQVTLRCSPISGHKSVSWYQQVLGQGPQFIFQYYEKEERGRGNFPDRFSARQFPNYSSELNVNALLLGDSALYLCASSFGGGLTRLAGPGELFFGEGSRLTVL.

CDR3 sequence: CASSYRVSLGNTIYF. DNA of the CDR3: TGTGCCAGCAGCTACCGGGTTTCCCTCGGAAACACCATATATTTT. The V call is TRBV14, the J call TRBJ1-3; D unclear. Trimming took 5 bases from V and 4 from J, leaving 15 bases between them. The V gene's germline CDR1 is SGHDN and CDR2 FVKESK. CDR3 length: 15 amino acids. Full variable domain (missing parts from reference TRBV14 and TRBJ1-3): EAGVTQFPSHSVIEKGQTVTLRCDPISGHDNLYWYRRVMGKEIKFLLHFVKESKQDESGMPNNRFLAERTGGTYSTLKVQPAELEDSGVYFCASSYRVSLGNTIYFGEGSWLTVV.

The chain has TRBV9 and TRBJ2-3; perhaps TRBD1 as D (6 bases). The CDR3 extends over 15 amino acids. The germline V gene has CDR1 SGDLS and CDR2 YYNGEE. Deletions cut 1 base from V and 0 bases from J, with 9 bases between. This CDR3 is CASSVIGQSTDTQYF. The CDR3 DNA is TGTGCCAGCAGCGTAATCGGACAGAGCACAGATACGCAGTATTTT. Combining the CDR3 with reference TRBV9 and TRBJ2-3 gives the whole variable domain DSGVTQTPKHLITATGQRVTLRCSPRSGDLSVYWYQQSLDQGLQFLIQYYNGEERAKGNILERFSAQQFPDLHSELNLSSLELGDSALYFCASSVIGQSTDTQYFGPGTRLTVL.

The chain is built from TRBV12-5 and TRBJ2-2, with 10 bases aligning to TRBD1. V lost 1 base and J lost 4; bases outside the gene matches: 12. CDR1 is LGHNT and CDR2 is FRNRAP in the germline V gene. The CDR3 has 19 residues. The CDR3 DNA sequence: TGTGCTAGTGGTTTGGCAGCCGGGACAGGGGCCTTGGGCACCGGGGAGCTGTTTTTT. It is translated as CASGLAAGTGALGTGELFF.

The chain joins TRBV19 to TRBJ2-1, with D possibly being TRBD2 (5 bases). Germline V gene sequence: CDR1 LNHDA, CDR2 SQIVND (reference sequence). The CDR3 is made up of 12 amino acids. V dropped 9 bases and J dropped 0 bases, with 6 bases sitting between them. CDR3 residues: CASGVSYNEQFF. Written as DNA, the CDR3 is TGTGCCAGCGGGGTCTCCTACAATGAGCAGTTCTTC.

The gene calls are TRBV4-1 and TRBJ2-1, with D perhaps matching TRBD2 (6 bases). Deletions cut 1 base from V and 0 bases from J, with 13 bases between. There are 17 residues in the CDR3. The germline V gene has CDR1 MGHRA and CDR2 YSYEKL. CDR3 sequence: CASSQGASESSYNEQFF. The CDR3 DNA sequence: TGCGCCAGCAGCCAAGGGGCTAGCGAGAGCTCCTACAATGAGCAGTTCTTC.

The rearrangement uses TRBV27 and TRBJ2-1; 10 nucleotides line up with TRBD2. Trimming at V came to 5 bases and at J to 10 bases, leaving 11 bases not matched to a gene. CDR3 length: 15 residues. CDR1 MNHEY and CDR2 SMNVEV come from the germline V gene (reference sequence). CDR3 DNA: TGTGCCAGCAGTCTGCTCGGGACTAGCGTGAGGGAGCAGTTCTTC. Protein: CASSLLGTSVREQFF.

In DNA, the CDR3 is TGTGCCAGTAGTATAGGTCGACAGAACGAGCAGTACTTC. This translates into CASSIGRQNEQYF. This chain connects TRBV19 to TRBJ2-7, with a possible D match to TRBD1 (5 bases). CDR3 length: 13 residues. V was trimmed by 1 base and J by 5 bases, leaving 9 bases between them. The germline gives CDR1 LNHDA, CDR2 SQIVND (reference sequence).

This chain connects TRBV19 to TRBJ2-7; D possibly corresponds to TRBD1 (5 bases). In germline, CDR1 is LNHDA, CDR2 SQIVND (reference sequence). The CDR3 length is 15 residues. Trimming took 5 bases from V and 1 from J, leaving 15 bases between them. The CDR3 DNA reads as TGTGCCAGTAGTTATCAGGGTAAGAGTTCCTACGAGCAGTACTTC. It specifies CASSYQGKSSYEQYF.

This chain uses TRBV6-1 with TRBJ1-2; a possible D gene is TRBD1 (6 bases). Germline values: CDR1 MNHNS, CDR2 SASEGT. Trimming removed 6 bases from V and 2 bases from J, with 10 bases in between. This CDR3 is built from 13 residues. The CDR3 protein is CASSSGQNYGYTF. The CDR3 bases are TGTGCCAGCAGCTCTGGACAGAACTATGGCTACACCTTC.

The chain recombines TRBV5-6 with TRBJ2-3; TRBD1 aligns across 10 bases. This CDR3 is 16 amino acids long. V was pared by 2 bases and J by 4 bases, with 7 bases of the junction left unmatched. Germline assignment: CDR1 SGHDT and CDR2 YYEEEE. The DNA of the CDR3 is TGTGCCAGCAGCTTCGGCCCGGACAGGGGGGCAGATACGCAGTATTTT. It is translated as CASSFGPDRGADTQYF.

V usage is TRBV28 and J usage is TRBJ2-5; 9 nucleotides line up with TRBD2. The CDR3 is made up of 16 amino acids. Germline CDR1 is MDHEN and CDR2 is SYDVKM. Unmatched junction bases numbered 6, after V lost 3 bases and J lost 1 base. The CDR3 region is CASSLRGGVLQETQYF. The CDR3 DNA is TGTGCCAGCAGTTTGCGGGGGGGGGTCCTCCAAGAGACCCAGTACTTC.

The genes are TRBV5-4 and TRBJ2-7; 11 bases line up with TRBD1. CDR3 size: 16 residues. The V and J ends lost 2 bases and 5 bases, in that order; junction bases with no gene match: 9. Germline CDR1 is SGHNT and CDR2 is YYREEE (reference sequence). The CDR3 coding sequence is TGTGCCAGCAGCTTTAGAAGGACAGGGGGCTTAGACGAGCAGTACTTC. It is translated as CASSFRRTGGLDEQYF. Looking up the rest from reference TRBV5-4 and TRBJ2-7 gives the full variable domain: ETGVTQSPTHLIKTRGQQVTLRCSSQSGHNTVSWYQQALGQGPQFIFQYYREEENGRGNFPPRFSGLQFPNYSSELNVNALELDDSALYLCASSFRRTGGLDEQYFGPGTRLTVT.

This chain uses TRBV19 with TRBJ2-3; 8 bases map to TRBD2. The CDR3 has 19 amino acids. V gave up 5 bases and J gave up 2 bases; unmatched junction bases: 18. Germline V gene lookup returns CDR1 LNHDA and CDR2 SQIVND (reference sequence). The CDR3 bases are TGTGCCAGTAGTGTACGGGGGTTCAACTCGGGGGGGTACACAGATACGCAGTATTTT. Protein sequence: CASSVRGFNSGGYTDTQYF.

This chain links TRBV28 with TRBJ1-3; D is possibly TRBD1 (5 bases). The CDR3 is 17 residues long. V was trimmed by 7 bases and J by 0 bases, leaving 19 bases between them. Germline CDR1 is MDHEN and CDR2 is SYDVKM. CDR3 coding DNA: TGTGCCAGCAAAAGTGGCAGGGAGGTTGGCTCTGGAAACACCATATATTTT. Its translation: CASKSGREVGSGNTIYF. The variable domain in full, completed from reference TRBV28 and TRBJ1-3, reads DVKVTQSSRYLVKRTGEKVFLECVQDMDHENMFWYRQDPGLGLRLIYFSYDVKMKEKGDIPEGYSVSREKKERFSLILESASTNQTSMYLCASKSGREVGSGNTIYFGEGSWLTVV.

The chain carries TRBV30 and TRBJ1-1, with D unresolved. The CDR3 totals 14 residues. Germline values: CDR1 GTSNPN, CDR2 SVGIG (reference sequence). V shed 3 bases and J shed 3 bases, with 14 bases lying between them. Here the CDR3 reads CAWSPRKSDTEAFF. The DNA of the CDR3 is TGTGCCTGGAGCCCCAGGAAATCAGACACTGAAGCTTTCTTT.

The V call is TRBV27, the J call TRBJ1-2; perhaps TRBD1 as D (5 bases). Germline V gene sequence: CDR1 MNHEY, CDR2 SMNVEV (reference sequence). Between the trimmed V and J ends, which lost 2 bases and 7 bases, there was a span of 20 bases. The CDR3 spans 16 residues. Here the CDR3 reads CASSLGAGPTRSGYTF. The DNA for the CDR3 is TGTGCCAGCAGTTTAGGGGCGGGACCCACAAGAAGTGGCTACACCTTC.

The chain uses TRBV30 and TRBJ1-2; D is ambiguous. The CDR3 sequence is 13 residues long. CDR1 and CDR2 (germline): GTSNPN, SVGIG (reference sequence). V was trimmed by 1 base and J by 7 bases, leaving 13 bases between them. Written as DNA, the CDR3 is TGTGCCTGGAGTGGTTGGGCCCAAGGTGGCTACACCTTC. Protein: CAWSGWAQGGYTF. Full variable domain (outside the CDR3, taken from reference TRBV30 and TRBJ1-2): SQTIHQWPATLVQPVGSPLSLECTVEGTSNPNLYWYRQAAGRGLQLLFYSVGIGQISSEVPQNLSASRPQDRQFILSSKKLLLSDSGFYLCAWSGWAQGGYTFGSGTRLTVV.

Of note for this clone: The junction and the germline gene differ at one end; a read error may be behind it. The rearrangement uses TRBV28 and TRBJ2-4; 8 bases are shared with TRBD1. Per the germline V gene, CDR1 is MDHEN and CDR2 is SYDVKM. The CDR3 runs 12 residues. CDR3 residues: CASSPNRQGLHF. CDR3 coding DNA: TGTGCCAGCAGCCCCAACCGACAGGGGCTGCACTTC. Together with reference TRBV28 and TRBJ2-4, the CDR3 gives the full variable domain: DVKVTQSSRYLVKRTGEKVFLECVQDMDHENMFWYRQDPGLGLRLIYFSYDVKMKEKGDIPEGYSVSREKKERFSLILESASTNQTSMYLCASSPNRQGLHFGAGTRLSVL.

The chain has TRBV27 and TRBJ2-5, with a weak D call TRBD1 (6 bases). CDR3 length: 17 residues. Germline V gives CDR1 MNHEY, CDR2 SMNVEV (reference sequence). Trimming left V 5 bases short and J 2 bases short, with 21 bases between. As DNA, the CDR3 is TGTGCCAGCAGTCCAGGTCCAGGACAGCCCGGGCAAGAGACCCAGTACTTC. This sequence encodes CASSPGPGQPGQETQYF.

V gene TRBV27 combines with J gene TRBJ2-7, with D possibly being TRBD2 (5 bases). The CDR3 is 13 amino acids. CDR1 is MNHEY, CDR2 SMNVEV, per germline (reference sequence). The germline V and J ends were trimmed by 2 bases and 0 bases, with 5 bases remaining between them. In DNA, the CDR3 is TGTGCCAGCAGTTTAACTAGCTCCTACGAGCAGTACTTC. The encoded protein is CASSLTSSYEQYF.

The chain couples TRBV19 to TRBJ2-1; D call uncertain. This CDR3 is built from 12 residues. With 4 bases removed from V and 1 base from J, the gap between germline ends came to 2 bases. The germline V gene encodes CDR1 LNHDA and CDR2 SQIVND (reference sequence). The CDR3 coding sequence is TGTGCCAGTAGTACGTCCTACAATGAGCAGTTCTTC. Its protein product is CASSTSYNEQFF.